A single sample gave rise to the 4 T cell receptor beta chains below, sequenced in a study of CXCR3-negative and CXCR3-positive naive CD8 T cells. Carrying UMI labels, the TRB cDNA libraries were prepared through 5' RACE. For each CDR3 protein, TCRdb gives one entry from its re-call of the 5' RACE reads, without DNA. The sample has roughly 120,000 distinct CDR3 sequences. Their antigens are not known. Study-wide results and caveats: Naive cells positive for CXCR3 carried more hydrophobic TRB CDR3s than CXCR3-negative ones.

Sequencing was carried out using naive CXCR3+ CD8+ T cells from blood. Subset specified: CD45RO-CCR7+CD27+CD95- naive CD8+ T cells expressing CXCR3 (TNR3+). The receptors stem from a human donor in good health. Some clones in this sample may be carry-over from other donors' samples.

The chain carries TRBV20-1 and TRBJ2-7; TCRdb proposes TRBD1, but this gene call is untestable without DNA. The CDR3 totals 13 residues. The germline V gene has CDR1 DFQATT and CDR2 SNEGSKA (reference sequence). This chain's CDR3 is CSGGTGDRVKEYF.

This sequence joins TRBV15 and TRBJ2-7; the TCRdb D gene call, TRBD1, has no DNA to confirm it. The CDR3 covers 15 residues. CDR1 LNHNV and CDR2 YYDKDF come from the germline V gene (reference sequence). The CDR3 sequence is CATRLSGTGTYEQYF.

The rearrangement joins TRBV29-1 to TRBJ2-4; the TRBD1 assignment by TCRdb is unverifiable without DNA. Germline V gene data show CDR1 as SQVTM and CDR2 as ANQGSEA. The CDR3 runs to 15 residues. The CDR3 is CSVLDRDVDKNIQYF.

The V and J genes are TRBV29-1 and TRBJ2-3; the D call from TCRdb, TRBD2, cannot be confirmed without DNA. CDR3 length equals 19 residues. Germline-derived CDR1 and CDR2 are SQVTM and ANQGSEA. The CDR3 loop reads CSVEKMSSGVSYSTDTQYF.